The next 4 T cell receptor beta chains were all read from a single sample in a study of blood T cell repertoires in COVID-19. Only in-frame clones appear in the TCRdb table, and some are missing; sequencing was by immunoSEQ multiplex PCR. The sample carries roughly 300,000 clones, about nine tenths recorded once. The source material was peripheral blood. The receptors stem from a woman in her 30s with COVID-19, enrolled during active disease.

The rearrangement joins TRBV5-1 to TRBJ2-7; TRBD2 agrees at 7 bases. V trimming: 4 bases; J trimming: 5 bases; junction bases outside the gene matches: 9. Germline lookup yields CDR1 SGHRS and CDR2 YFSETQ. The CDR3 runs to 14 residues. The CDR3 sequence is CASSGEGGLDEQYF. The DNA for the CDR3 is TGCGCCAGCAGCGGGGAGGGTGGTTTGGACGAGCAGTACTTC. Full variable domain (missing parts from reference TRBV5-1 and TRBJ2-7): KAGVTQTPRYLIKTRGQQVTLSCSPISGHRSVSWYQQTPGQGLQFLFEYFSETQRNKGNFPGRFSGRQFSNSRSEMNVSTLELGDSALYLCASSGEGGLDEQYFGPGTRLTVT.

The chain has TRBV3-1 (or the pseudogene TRBV3-2) and TRBJ2-3; TRBD2 matches at 11 bases. The V gene's germline CDR1 is LGHDT and CDR2 YNNKEL (reference sequence). Trimming removed 8 bases from V and 0 bases from J; junction bases left unmatched: 7. This CDR3 contains 16 residues. CDR3 sequence: CASSETSGESTDTQYF. CDR3 coding DNA: TGTGCCAGCTCCGAGACTAGCGGGGAGAGCACAGATACGCAGTATTTT.

The genes are TRBV23-1 and TRBJ1-6; 7 nucleotides agree with TRBD1. TRBV23-1 counts as an open reading frame of uncertain function. With 6 bases clipped from V and 6 bases from J, the junction kept 11 bases outside the gene matches. This CDR3 region has 16 residues. CDR3 nucleotide sequence: TGCGCCAGCAGCCGGAAAACAGGGGCCCCTAATTCACCCCTCCACTTT. The encoded protein is CASSRKTGAPNSPLHF.

The chain couples TRBV25-1 to TRBJ2-3; tentative D call: TRBD2 (6 bases). This CDR3 has 14 residues. The V end lost 0 bases, the J end lost 4 bases, and 8 bases lay between the germline ends. The germline CDR1 and CDR2 sequences are MGHDK and SYGVNS. CDR3 sequence (DNA): TGTGCCAGCAGTGAATATGGGGGGTCAGATACGCAGTATTTT. The encoded protein is CASSEYGGSDTQYF.